This T cell receptor (beta chain) was retrieved from a study of molecular identifiers for immune sequencing clone quantification. Findings and limits, study-wide: In naive cells, under 1% of molecules belonged to clones above 20 RNA copies, against over 99% in effector cells.

Germline V CDR1 and CDR2: MGHRA, YSYEKL. CDR3 length equals 16 residues. V shed 0 bases and J shed 4 bases, with 16 bases lying between them. This clonotype was recorded at least ten times. The antigen is unknown. Each CDR3 protein is one row after TCRdb ran MiXCR on the PCR reads. The data show about 640,000 distinct CDR3 sequences, around 20% seen once. Naive CD8 libraries used about 19,000 to 1,000,000 sorted cells and 10%, 30% or 50% RNA. The clonotype originates from a human donor in good health. Some libraries in this study had Jurkat cell RNA spiked in. The sequenced sample was naive CD8+ T cells from blood, with Jurkat cell RNA spiked in. Subset defined: FACS-sorted CD8+CD4-CCR7+CD45RA+ naive T cells. This chain links TRBV4-1 with TRBJ2-7; the D is unclear. CDR3 DNA sequence: TGCGCCAGCAGCCAAGATCAGGTTAGAATGATGTACGAGCAGTACTTC. Amino acids: CASSQDQVRMMYEQYF.